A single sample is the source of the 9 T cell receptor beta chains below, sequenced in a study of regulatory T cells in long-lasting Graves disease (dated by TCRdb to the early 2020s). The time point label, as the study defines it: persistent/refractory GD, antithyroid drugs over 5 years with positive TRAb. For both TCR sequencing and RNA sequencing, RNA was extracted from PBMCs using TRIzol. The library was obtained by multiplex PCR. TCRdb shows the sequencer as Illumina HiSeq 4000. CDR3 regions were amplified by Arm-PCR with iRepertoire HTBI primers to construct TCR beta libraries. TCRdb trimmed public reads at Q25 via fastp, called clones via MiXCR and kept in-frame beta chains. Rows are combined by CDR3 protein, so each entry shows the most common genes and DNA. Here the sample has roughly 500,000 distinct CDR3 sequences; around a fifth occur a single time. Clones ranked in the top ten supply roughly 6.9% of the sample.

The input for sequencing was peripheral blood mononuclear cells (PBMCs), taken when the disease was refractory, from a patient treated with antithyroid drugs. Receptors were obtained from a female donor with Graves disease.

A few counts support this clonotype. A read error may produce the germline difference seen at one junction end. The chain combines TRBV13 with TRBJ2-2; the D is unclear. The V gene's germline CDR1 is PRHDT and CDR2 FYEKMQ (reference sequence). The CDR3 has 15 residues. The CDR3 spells CASSVGPSNTGELFF. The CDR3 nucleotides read TGTGCCAGCAGCGTAGGCCCCAGCAACACCGGGGAGCTGTTTTTT.

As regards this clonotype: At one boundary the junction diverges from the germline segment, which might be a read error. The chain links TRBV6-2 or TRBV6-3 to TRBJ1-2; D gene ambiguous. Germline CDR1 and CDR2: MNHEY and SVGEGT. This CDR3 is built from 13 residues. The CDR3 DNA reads TGTGCCAGCAGTTACGCGGACCCATATGACTACACCTTC. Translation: CASSYADPYDYTF.

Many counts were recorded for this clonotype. The CDR3 sequence is CASTIGTGAEKLFF. CDR3 nucleotide sequence: TGTGCCAGCACCATCGGGACAGGGGCCGAAAAACTGTTTTTT. The chain employs TRBV28 and TRBJ1-4; 10 bases line up with TRBD1. Germline assignment: CDR1 MDHEN and CDR2 SYDVKM. With V trimmed by 7 bases and J by 8 bases, 7 bases remained unmatched. The CDR3 extends over 14 amino acids. The variable domain in full, completed from reference TRBV28 and TRBJ1-4, reads DVKVTQSSRYLVKRTGEKVFLECVQDMDHENMFWYRQDPGLGLRLIYFSYDVKMKEKGDIPEGYSVSREKKERFSLILESASTNQTSMYLCASTIGTGAEKLFFGSGTQLSVL.

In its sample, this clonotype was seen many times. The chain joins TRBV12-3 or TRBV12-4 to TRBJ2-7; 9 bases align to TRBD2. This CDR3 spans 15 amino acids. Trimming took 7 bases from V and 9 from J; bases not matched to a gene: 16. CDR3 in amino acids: CASTQGIAGAIRQYF. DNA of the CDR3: TGTGCCAGCACCCAGGGAATAGCGGGAGCTATCAGGCAGTACTTC.

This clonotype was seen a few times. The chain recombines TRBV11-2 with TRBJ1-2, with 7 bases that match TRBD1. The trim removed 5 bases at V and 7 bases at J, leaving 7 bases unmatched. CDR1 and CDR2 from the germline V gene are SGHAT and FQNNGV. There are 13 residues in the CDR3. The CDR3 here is CASSPRDSSGYTF. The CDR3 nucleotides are TGTGCCAGCAGCCCAAGGGACAGCTCTGGCTACACCTTC.

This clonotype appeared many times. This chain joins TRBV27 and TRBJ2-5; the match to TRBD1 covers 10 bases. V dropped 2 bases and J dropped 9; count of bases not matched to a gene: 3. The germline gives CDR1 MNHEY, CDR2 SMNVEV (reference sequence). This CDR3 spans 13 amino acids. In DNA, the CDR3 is TGTGCCAGCAGTTTAGGACAGGGGGGGGCCCAGTACTTC. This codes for CASSLGQGGAQYF.

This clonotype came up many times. Written as DNA, the CDR3 is TGTGCCAGCAGCTTTCGAGGGGGCGACGAGCAGTACTTC. It translates to CASSFRGGDEQYF. The rearrangement joins TRBV13 to TRBJ2-7, with 7 bases fitting TRBD1. The CDR3 is 13 amino acids. CDR1 PRHDT and CDR2 FYEKMQ come from the germline V gene (reference sequence). Germline trimming cut 3 bases from V and 5 bases from J; bases unmatched to any gene: 4.

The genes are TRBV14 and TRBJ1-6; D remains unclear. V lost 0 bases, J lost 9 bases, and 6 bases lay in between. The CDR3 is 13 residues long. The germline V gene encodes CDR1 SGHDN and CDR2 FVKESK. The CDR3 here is CASSQDRVSPLHF. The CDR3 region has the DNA TGTGCCAGCAGCCAAGATCGCGTTTCACCCCTCCACTTT.

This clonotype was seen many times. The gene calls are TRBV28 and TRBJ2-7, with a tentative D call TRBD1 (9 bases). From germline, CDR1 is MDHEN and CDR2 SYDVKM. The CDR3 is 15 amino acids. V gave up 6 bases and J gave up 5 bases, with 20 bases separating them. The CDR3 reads CASSPGGTGIHEQYF. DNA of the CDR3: TGTGCCAGCAGCCCGGGGGGGACAGGGATACACGAGCAGTACTTC.